This T cell receptor delta chain was sequenced during a study of Vδ1+ human thymocytes. Notes on this clone: Its antigen is as yet unknown.

The CDR3 has 10 residues. With 4 bases removed from V and 6 bases from J, the gap between germline ends came to 3 bases. Germline loops: CDR1 TSWWSYY, CDR2 QGS. Sequences come from RNA converted to cDNA by reverse transcription. The CDR3 regions were amplified by multiplex PCR from V-gene primers to a constant-region primer. TCRdb made new clone calls on the multiplex PCR reads using CATT. The sample consists of about 75,000 delta-chain clones, around 35% of them appearing once. Study-wide findings and caveats: Many TRG clonotypes were shared between donors; TRD repertoires were essentially private. Despite high sort purity, roughly 20% of thymic T cell receptor delta sequences were Vdelta2. Thymic TRG and TRD repertoires appeared highly polyclonal.

The sorted cells were CD3+ Vdelta1+ Vdelta2- thymocytes from alphabeta-depleted thymus. Sorted Vdelta1+ thymocytes were roughly 97% to 99.6% pure. This sequence was found in a boy in the first two years of life who had congenital heart surgery. The material sequenced was Vdelta1+ gamma-delta thymocytes from the thymus. Specified subset: FACS-sorted CD3+ TCRalphabeta- TCRVdelta1+ TCRVdelta2- thymocytes. This chain links TRDV1 with TRDJ1; no firm D call. The CDR3 loop reads CALGGNKLIF. CDR3 DNA: TGTGCTCTTGGGGGCAATAAACTCATCTTT.